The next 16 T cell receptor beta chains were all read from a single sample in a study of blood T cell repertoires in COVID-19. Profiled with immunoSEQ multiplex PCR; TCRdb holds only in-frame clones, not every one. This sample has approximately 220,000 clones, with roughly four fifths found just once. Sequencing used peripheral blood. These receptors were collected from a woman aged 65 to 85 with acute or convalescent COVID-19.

CDR3 bases: TGTGCCAGCAGCTCCCTTCAGGGGCAGAGGGAGTACTTC. Protein: CASSSLQGQREYF. The J gene is TRBJ2-7, the V gene TRBV7-2, with D possibly being TRBD1 (6 bases). The ends were cut back, 4 bases at V and 11 bases at J, with 18 bases in the middle. The CDR3 is made up of 13 amino acids. Looked up from germline, CDR1 is SGHTA and CDR2 is FQGNSA.

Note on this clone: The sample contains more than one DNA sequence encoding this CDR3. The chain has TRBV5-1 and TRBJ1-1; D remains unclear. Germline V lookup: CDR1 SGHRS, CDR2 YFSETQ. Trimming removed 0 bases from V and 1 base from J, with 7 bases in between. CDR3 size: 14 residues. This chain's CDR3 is CASSLARGNTEAFF. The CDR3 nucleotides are TGCGCCAGCAGCTTGGCTCGGGGGAACACTGAAGCTTTCTTT.

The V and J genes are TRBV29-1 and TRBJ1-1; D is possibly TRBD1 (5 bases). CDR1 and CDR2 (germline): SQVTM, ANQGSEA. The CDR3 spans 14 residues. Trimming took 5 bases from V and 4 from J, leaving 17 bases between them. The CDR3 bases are TGCAGCGTTCGTTATCAGGGAAGGGGCACTGAAGCTTTCTTT. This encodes CSVRYQGRGTEAFF.

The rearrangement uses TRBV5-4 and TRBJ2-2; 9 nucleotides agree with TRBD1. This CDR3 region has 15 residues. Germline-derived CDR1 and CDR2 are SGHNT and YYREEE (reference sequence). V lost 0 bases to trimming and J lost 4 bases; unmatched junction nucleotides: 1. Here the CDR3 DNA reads TGTGCCAGCAGCTTGGAGGGACAGGGCACCGGGGAGCTGTTTTTT. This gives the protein CASSLEGQGTGELFF.

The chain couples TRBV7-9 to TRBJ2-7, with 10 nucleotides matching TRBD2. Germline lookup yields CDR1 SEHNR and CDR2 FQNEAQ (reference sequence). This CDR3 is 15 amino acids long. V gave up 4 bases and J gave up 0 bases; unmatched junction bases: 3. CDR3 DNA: TGTGCCAGCAGCTCGACTAGCGGGTCCTCCTACGAGCAGTACTTC. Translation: CASSSTSGSSYEQYF.

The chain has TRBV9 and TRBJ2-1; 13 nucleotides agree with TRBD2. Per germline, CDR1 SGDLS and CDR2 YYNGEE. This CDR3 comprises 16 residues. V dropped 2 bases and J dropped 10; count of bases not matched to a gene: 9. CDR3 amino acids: CASSVTTSGGPGEQFF. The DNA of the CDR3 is TGTGCCAGCAGCGTTACGACTAGCGGGGGGCCAGGAGAGCAGTTCTTC. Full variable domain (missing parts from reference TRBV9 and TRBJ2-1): DSGVTQTPKHLITATGQRVTLRCSPRSGDLSVYWYQQSLDQGLQFLIQYYNGEERAKGNILERFSAQQFPDLHSELNLSSLELGDSALYFCASSVTTSGGPGEQFFGPGTRLTVL.

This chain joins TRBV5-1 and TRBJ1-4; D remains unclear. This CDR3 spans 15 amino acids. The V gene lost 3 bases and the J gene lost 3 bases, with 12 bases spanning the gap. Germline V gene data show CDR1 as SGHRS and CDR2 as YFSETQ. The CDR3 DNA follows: TGCGCCAGCAGCTGGGTCCCCGGGGCTAATGAAAAACTGTTTTTT. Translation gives CASSWVPGANEKLFF.

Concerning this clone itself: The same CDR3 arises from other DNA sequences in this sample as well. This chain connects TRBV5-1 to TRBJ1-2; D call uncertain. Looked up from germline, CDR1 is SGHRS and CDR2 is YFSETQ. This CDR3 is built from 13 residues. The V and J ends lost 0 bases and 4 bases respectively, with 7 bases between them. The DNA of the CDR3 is TGCGCCAGCAGCTTGGAGTCCGGCTATGGCTACACCTTC. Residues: CASSLESGYGYTF.

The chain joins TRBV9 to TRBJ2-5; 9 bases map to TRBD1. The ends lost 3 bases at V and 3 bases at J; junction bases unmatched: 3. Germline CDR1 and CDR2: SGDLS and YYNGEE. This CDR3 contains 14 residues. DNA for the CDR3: TGTGCCAGCAGCGCCTGGACAGGGGAAGAGACCCAGTACTTC. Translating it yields CASSAWTGEETQYF.

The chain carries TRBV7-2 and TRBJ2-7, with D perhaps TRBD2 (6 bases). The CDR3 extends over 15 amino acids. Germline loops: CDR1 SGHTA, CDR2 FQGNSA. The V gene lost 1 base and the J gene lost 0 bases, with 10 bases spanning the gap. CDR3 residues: CASSLGRRDSYEQYF. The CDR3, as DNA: TGTGCCAGCAGCTTAGGAAGGCGGGACTCCTACGAGCAGTACTTC.

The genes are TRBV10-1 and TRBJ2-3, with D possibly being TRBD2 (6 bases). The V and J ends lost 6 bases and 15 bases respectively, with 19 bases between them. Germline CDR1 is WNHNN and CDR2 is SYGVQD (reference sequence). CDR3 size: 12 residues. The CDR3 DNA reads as TGCGCCAGCAGCCCAAAGGAGGGACTTCGTTATTTT. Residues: CASSPKEGLRYF.

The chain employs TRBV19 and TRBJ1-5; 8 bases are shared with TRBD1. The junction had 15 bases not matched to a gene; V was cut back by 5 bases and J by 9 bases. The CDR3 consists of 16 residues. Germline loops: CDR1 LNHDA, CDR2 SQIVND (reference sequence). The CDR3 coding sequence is TGTGCCAGTAGTCTACAGGGACAGGTACTCCTAGGGCCCCAGCATTTT. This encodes CASSLQGQVLLGPQHF.

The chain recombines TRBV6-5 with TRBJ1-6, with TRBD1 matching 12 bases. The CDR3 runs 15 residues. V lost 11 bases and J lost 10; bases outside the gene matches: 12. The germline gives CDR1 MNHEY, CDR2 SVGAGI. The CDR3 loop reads CAALRDRGHRSPLHF. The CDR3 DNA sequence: TGTGCCGCCCTCCGGGACAGGGGGCATAGATCACCCCTCCACTTT.

The CDR3 is CAIQSPGTGDYGYTF. The CDR3 DNA follows: TGTGCCATCCAGAGTCCCGGGACAGGGGACTATGGCTACACCTTC. The rearrangement links TRBV24-1 to TRBJ1-2; 10 nucleotides agree with TRBD1. This CDR3 spans 15 amino acids. Trimming took 11 bases from V and 3 from J; bases not matched to a gene: 11. Germline lookup yields CDR1 KGHDR and CDR2 SFDVKD.

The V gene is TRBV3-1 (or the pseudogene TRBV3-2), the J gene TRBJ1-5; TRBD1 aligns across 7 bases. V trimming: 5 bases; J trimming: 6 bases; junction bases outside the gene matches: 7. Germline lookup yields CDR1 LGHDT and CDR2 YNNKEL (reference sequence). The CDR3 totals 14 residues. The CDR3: CASSKRGGTQPQHF. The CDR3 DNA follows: TGTGCCAGCAGCAAAAGAGGGGGCACTCAGCCCCAGCATTTT.

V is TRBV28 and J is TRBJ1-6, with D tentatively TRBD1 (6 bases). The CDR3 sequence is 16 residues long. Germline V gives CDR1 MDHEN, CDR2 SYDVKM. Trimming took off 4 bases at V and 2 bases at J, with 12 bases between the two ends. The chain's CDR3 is CASSSTGSPYNSPLHF. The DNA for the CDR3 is TGTGCCAGCAGTTCTACAGGGTCGCCCTATAATTCACCCCTCCACTTT.